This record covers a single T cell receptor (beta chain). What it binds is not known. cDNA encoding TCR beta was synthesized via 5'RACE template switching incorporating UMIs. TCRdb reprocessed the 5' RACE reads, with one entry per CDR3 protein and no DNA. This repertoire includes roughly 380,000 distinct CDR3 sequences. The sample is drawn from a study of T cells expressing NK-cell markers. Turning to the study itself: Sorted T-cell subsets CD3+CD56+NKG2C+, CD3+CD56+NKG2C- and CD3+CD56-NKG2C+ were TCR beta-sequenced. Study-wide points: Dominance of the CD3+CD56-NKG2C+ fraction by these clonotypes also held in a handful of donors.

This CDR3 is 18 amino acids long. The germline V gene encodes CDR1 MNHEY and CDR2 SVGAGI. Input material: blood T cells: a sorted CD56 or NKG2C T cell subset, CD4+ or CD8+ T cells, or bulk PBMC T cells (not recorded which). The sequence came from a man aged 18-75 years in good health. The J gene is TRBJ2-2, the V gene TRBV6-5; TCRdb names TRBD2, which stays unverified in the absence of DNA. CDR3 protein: CASSNSGTSGGYTGELFF.